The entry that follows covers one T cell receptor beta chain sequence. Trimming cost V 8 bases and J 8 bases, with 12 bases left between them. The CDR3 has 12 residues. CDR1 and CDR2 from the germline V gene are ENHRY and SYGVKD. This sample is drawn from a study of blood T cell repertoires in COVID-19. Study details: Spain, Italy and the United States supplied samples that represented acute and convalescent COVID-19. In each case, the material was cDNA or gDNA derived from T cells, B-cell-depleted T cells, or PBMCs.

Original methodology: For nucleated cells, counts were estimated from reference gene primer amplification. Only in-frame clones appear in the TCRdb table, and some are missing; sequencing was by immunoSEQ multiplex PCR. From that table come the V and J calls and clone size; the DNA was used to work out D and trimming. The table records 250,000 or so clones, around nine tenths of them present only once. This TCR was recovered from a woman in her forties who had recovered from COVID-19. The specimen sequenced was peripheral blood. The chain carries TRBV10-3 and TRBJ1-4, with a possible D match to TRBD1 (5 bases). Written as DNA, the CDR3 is TGTGCCATCGGCGCCTCAGGGGAAAAACTGTTTTTT. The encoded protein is CAIGASGEKLFF.